This TCR beta chain stems from a study of CD8 T cells in ankylosing spondylitis. Whole-study findings and limits: From matched ankylosing spondylitis synovial fluid, disease-linked clones were reportedly recovered at significantly enriched levels. About 8 highly homologous variants made up a TCR beta motif, and this motif appeared characteristic of ankylosing spondylitis blood.

V lost 3 bases to trimming and J lost 3 bases, with 12 bases between them. The length of the CDR3 is 14 residues. Preparation of TCR beta libraries was done by quantitative 5'-RACE with molecular barcodes. TCRdb itself ran the 5' RACE reads through MiXCR, one entry per CDR3 protein. The table has some 840,000 distinct CDR3 sequences, roughly 12% seen once. Details on this clonotype: What it recognizes is unknown.

The sequence was collected from a male donor with ankylosing spondylitis. This chain links TRBV12-3 or TRBV12-4 with TRBJ2-7; a weak D match, TRBD2 (6 bases). Sequenced sample: blood, either unsorted or a sorted T cell fraction (not recorded which). CDR3: CASSFGTFNYEQYF. DNA of the CDR3: TGTGCCAGCAGTTTCGGGACTTTCAACTACGAGCAGTACTTC.